What follows is one T cell receptor beta chain and its context. Its antigen is not identified. Germline V CDR1 and CDR2: SGDLS, YYNGEE. Trimming stripped 1 base from V and 4 bases from J, with 8 bases between. CDR3 length: 13 amino acids. Only in-frame clones appear in the TCRdb table, and some are missing; sequencing was by immunoSEQ multiplex PCR. In the table there are more than 70,000 clones, approximately 90% of which are singletons. This sample is drawn from a study of graft-versus-host responses after intestinal transplantation. Whole-study context: Once they had received anti-thymocyte globulin induction, all recipients took tacrolimus and steroids for approximately 3 years. Study-wide points: Allografts of patients with graft-donor T cell macrochimerism showed high graft-versus-host to host-versus-graft clone ratios.

The receptor's source is a human donor who was the organ donor for an intestinal transplant. The gene calls are TRBV9 and TRBJ1-1, with unresolved D. The input for sequencing was unstimulated CD8+ T cells sorted from spleen or lymph node cells, taken before transplant. The CDR3 sequence is CASSVLRVTEAFF. For the CDR3, the DNA is TGTGCCAGCAGCGTACTAAGAGTCACTGAAGCTTTCTTT.